One sample yielded the 20 T cell receptor beta chains listed below, sequenced in a study of blood T cell repertoires in COVID-19. TCRdb's copy holds only in-frame clones and misses some; the assay was immunoSEQ multiplex PCR. Among some 270,000 clones listed, 70% to 90% were seen once. The sequenced material came from peripheral blood. Source of these receptors: a woman aged 65 to 85 with acute or convalescent COVID-19.

The J gene is TRBJ1-2, the V gene TRBV12-3 or TRBV12-4, with TRBD1 as a possible D gene (5 bases). The CDR3 consists of 13 residues. With 7 bases removed from V and 7 bases from J, the gap between germline ends came to 16 bases. The chain's CDR3 is CASTPRQGGGYTF. For the CDR3, the DNA is TGTGCCAGCACTCCTCGCCAGGGCGGTGGCTACACCTTC.

The chain joins TRBV4-1 to TRBJ2-7, with 9 nucleotides matching TRBD2. This CDR3 is built from 17 residues. V dropped 0 bases and J dropped 7; count of bases not matched to a gene: 13. CDR1 is MGHRA, CDR2 YSYEKL, per germline. The CDR3 nucleotides read TGCGCCAGCAGCCAAGATTTTCCGGCTAGCGGGGCTGGGGAGCAGTACTTC. Protein product: CASSQDFPASGAGEQYF.

The chain employs TRBV6-6 and TRBJ1-1; 10 bases are shared with TRBD1. In germline, CDR1 is MNHNY, CDR2 SVGAGI (reference sequence). With V trimmed by 6 bases and J by 2 bases, 9 bases remained unmatched. The CDR3 runs 16 residues. CDR3 DNA: TGTGCCAGCAGGAGACAGGGGGCCATCGGAAACACTGAAGCTTTCTTT. As protein: CASRRQGAIGNTEAFF.

The chain uses TRBV5-4 and TRBJ1-3; no reliable D call. This CDR3 is 13 amino acids long. CDR1 SGHNT and CDR2 YYREEE come from the germline V gene (reference sequence). The V and J ends lost 9 bases and 4 bases respectively, with 14 bases between them. CDR3 DNA sequence: TGTGCCACCCGATACGTACAGGGAAACACCATATATTTT. It is translated as CATRYVQGNTIYF.

The CDR3 loop is CASSKGRDRSSNSPLHF. CDR3 sequence (DNA): TGTGCCAGCAGTAAGGGCCGGGACAGATCAAGCAATTCACCCCTCCACTTT. The V gene is TRBV11-2, the J gene TRBJ1-6, with 7 bases lining up with TRBD1. The CDR3 runs 17 residues. Unmatched junction bases numbered 15, after V lost 6 bases and J lost 7 bases. Germline CDR1 is SGHAT and CDR2 is FQNNGV.

CDR3 nucleotide sequence: TGTGCCAGCAGCTCCGCGGGACGGCCATTGAACACTGAAGCTTTCTTT. Translating it yields CASSSAGRPLNTEAFF. This chain joins TRBV7-8 and TRBJ1-1; tentative D call: TRBD1 (5 bases). V gave up 4 bases and J gave up 0 bases, with 15 bases separating them. Germline-derived CDR1 and CDR2 are SGHVS and FQNEAQ. CDR3 size: 16 residues. Based on the CDR3 plus reference TRBV7-8 and TRBJ1-1, the full variable domain is GAGVSQSPRYKVAKRGQDVALRCDPISGHVSLFWYQQALGQGPEFLTYFQNEAQLDKSGLPSDRFFAERPEGSVSTLKIQRTQQEDSAVYLCASSSAGRPLNTEAFFGQGTRLTVV.

This chain uses TRBV11-2 with TRBJ2-1; 7 nucleotides match TRBD2. CDR3 length: 15 residues. V lost 2 bases, J lost 0 bases, and 1 base stayed unmatched. CDR1 SGHAT and CDR2 FQNNGV come from the germline V gene. CDR3 amino acids: CASSLSGGSYNEQFF. Written as DNA, the CDR3 is TGTGCCAGCAGCTTATCGGGGGGCTCCTACAATGAGCAGTTCTTC.

J is TRBJ1-2 and V is TRBV5-1; D may be TRBD1 (5 bases). Germline CDR1 and CDR2: SGHRS and YFSETQ. Between the trimmed V and J ends, which lost 5 bases and 0 bases, there was a span of 11 bases. The CDR3 has 14 residues. Here the CDR3 DNA reads TGCGCCAGCAGGACCAGGGTCACTAACTATGGCTACACCTTC. Translating gives CASRTRVTNYGYTF.

The rearrangement joins TRBV6-5 to TRBJ1-6; a possible D gene is TRBD1 (5 bases). CDR1 and CDR2 from the germline V gene are MNHEY and SVGAGI. CDR3 length: 14 residues. The V end was cut by 6 bases, the J end by 8 bases, with 14 bases between. Here the CDR3 reads CASSLDGGDSPLHF. Here the CDR3 DNA reads TGTGCCAGCAGCCTCGACGGGGGTGATTCACCCCTCCACTTT.

This clone was counted a single time. Other DNA sequences of this sample code for an identical CDR3. This rearrangement joins TRBV18 to TRBJ1-4; D is perhaps TRBD1 (6 bases). V was pared by 3 bases and J by 2 bases, with 7 bases between. The CDR3 extends over 14 amino acids. Per germline, CDR1 KGHSH and CDR2 LQKENI. The chain's CDR3 is CASSPGATNEKLFF. DNA of the CDR3: TGTGCCAGCTCACCGGGGGCTACTAATGAAAAACTGTTTTTT.

This chain joins TRBV21-1 and TRBJ1-2; the table's D call, TRBD1, was not checked against the DNA. TRBV21-1 is annotated as a pseudogene. The CDR3 is made up of 14 amino acids. CDR3: CASSRIQGNYGYTF. The CDR3 DNA reads as TGTGCCAGCAGCAGAATCCAGGGAAACTATGGCTACACCTTC.

The V and J genes are TRBV27 and TRBJ1-1, with D perhaps TRBD1 (5 bases). Looked up from germline, CDR1 is MNHEY and CDR2 is SMNVEV (reference sequence). This CDR3 is built from 14 residues. V was clipped by 2 bases and J by 6 bases, with 13 bases between them. The CDR3 loop reads CASSLQGPRSEAFF. CDR3 DNA: TGTGCCAGCAGTTTACAGGGTCCGCGGTCTGAAGCTTTCTTT.

This clone was picked up one time. This chain joins TRBV4-2 and TRBJ1-2, with D possibly being TRBD1 (6 bases). The CDR3 has 14 residues. The germline V gene encodes CDR1 LGHNA and CDR2 YNFKEQ. The V end was cut by 1 base, the J end by 0 bases, with 6 bases between. CDR3: CASSQAGANYGYTF. The DNA for the CDR3 is TGTGCCAGCAGCCAAGCAGGGGCTAACTATGGCTACACCTTC.

The gene calls are TRBV7-9 and TRBJ2-1; D unclear. Germline assignment: CDR1 SEHNR and CDR2 FQNEAQ (reference sequence). The CDR3 is 13 amino acids. V lost 1 base and J 10 bases, leaving 11 bases between the germline ends. CDR3: CASSLVLGSEQFF. The CDR3 coding sequence is TGTGCCAGCAGCTTAGTCTTGGGCTCGGAGCAGTTCTTC.

This clone has just one count. The genes are TRBV18 and TRBJ1-1; D call uncertain. The CDR3 is 12 amino acids. The ends were cut back, 8 bases at V and 0 bases at J, with 7 bases in the middle. The germline gives CDR1 KGHSH, CDR2 LQKENI. CDR3 sequence (DNA): TGTGCCAGCGGCGGGGTGAACACTGAAGCTTTCTTT. This translates into CASGGVNTEAFF.

The chain combines TRBV18 with TRBJ1-4, with D unresolved. The germline V gene encodes CDR1 KGHSH and CDR2 LQKENI. Deletions cut 3 bases from V and 6 bases from J, with 8 bases between. The CDR3 runs to 13 residues. The CDR3 nucleotides are TGTGCCAGCTCACCTTCGAGGGATGAAAAACTGTTTTTT. Encoded protein: CASSPSRDEKLFF. Filled out from reference TRBV18 and TRBJ1-4, the complete variable domain reads NAGVMQNPRHLVRRRGQEARLRCSPMKGHSHVYWYRQLPEEGLKFMVYLQKENIIDESGMPKERFSAEFPKEGPSILRIQQVVRGDSAAYFCASSPSRDEKLFFGSGTQLSVL.

This CDR3 is CASSSWDRGRSSEAFF. The CDR3 DNA is TGCGCCAGCAGTTCCTGGGACAGGGGGCGGTCATCCGAAGCTTTCTTT. This chain connects TRBV5-1 to TRBJ1-1; 12 bases align to TRBD1. J lost 8 bases, V lost 5 bases, and 13 bases had no gene match. The CDR3 contains 16 residues. Looked up from germline, CDR1 is SGHRS and CDR2 is YFSETQ.

The rearrangement joins TRBV4-1 to TRBJ1-1; 8 positions match TRBD1. V was clipped by 0 bases and J by 7 bases; unmatched bases: 10. The germline gives CDR1 MGHRA, CDR2 YSYEKL. The CDR3 spans 16 residues. CDR3 nucleotide sequence: TGCGCCAGCAGCCAAGATCCCAACAGGGGGAGGGTTGAAGCTTTCTTT. Its protein is CASSQDPNRGRVEAFF.

The chain employs TRBV5-4 and TRBJ1-1; D gene uncertain. This CDR3 has 13 amino acids. The V end was cut by 0 bases, the J end by 1 base, with 4 bases between. Germline lookup yields CDR1 SGHNT and CDR2 YYREEE (reference sequence). The CDR3 is CASSLAGNTEAFF. The CDR3 DNA sequence: TGTGCCAGCAGCTTGGCCGGGAACACTGAAGCTTTCTTT.

The CDR3 coding sequence is TGCGCCAGCAGCTTGGCCGGGACTACTAGCACAGATACGCAGTATTTT. Protein sequence: CASSLAGTTSTDTQYF. The gene calls are TRBV5-1 and TRBJ2-3; TRBD2 matches 7 bases. CDR3 size: 16 residues. From germline, CDR1 is SGHRS and CDR2 YFSETQ. V lost 0 bases, J lost 0 bases, and 4 bases stayed unmatched.